This T cell receptor beta chain was sequenced in a study of early T cells in non-severe SARS-CoV-2 infection. About the study: Whole-blood bulk RNA, unsorted, was sequenced, and chains were unpaired. Notes on the study in general: VDJdb matches were skewed toward anti-spike CD8 T cell responses.

This clonotype was counted only a few times. Its antigen is undetermined. CDR3 length: 14 amino acids. The junction had 8 bases not matched to a gene; V was cut back by 3 bases and J by 5 bases. Per the germline V gene, CDR1 is SGHNT and CDR2 is YYREEE (reference sequence). Each cDNA molecule carried a unique molecular identifier. Using its own MiXCR run on the 5' RACE reads, TCRdb lists one record per CDR3 protein. The table includes about 97,000 distinct CDR3 sequences, approximately 10% detected once. The sequence came from an adult who was a healthcare worker with PCR-confirmed SARS-CoV-2 infection or an uninfected control (not recorded which). The chain uses TRBV5-4 and TRBJ2-7; TRBD2 matches at 7 bases. Sequencing used whole blood, obtained at baseline. CDR3 amino acids: CASSSGLGQDEQYF. CDR3 bases: TGTGCCAGCAGCTCCGGACTAGGCCAGGACGAGCAGTACTTC.